The rows below give T cell receptor beta chains drawn from one sample of a study of T cell responses to AZD1222 COVID-19 vaccine. Sequenced by immunoSEQ multiplex PCR; TCRdb stores in-frame clones only, minus some. The data contain 100,000 to 120,000 clones, about 94% of them singletons. The specimen was peripheral blood, collected 28 days after the second AZD1222 dose. The source of these receptors is an adult who received the AZD1222 COVID-19 vaccine. Each CDR3 is given with its conserved first and last residue. D genes are given only for firm matches. Clone size is shown for a subset of rows, as once, few, many or a class of expanded clone.

V	D	J	length	size	DNA	CDR3
TRBV19	-	TRBJ1-1	11	-	TGTGCCAGCATGTGGGACACTGAAGCTTTCTTT	CASMWDTEAFF
TRBV5-6	-	TRBJ1-2	13	-	TGTGCCAGCAGCGTATCGGGGGCTAGTCGCTACACCTTC	CASSVSGASRYTF
TRBV28	-	TRBJ1-2	15	-	TGTGCCAGCAGTTTGCGACCCAGCTTTAACTATGGCTACACCTTC	CASSLRPSFNYGYTF
TRBV7-9	-	TRBJ1-4	12	-	TGTGCCAGCAGCAAGCTTAATGAAAAACTGTTTTTT	CASSKLNEKLFF
TRBV5-1	TRBD1	TRBJ2-3	17	once	TGCGCCAGCAGCTGGACCGGGACAGTCACTAGCACAGATACGCAGTATTTT	CASSWTGTVTSTDTQYF
TRBV18	-	TRBJ1-5	13	-	TGTGCCAGCTCTCCGAATTCAGCGCAGCCCCAGCATTTT	CASSPNSAQPQHF
TRBV11-2	TRBD1	TRBJ1-6	17	once	TGTGCCAGCAGCTCCAGACAGGGCAGCTCCTATAATTCACCCCTCCACTTT	CASSSRQGSSYNSPLHF
TRBV5-1	TRBD1	TRBJ1-2	16	-	TGCGCCAGCAGCTTGTCAACAGGGGGATTTGACTATGGCTACACCTTC	CASSLSTGGFDYGYTF
TRBV18	-	TRBJ1-2	15	-	TGTGCCAGCTCACCACCAGGGAATTCTAACTATGGCTACACCTTC	CASSPPGNSNYGYTF
TRBV10-3	-	TRBJ1-1	12	-	TGTGCCATCAGTGCAGGGTCCACTGAAGCTTTCTTT	CAISAGSTEAFF
TRBV11-3	-	TRBJ2-7	13	-	TGTGCCAGCAGCTTGGTCGGCTCCTACGAGCAGTACTTC	CASSLVGSYEQYF
TRBV4-2	-	TRBJ1-6	15	-	TGTGCCAGCAGCCCGGACAGCTCCTATAATTCACCCCTCCACTTT	CASSPDSSYNSPLHF
TRBV5-4	-	TRBJ1-2	13	-	TGTGCCAGCAGCCGGAACAGGGTTTATGGCTACACCTTC	CASSRNRVYGYTF
TRBV28	-	TRBJ1-1	12	-	TGTGCCAGCAGTCTCGACATGCCCGAAGCTTTCTTT	CASSLDMPEAFF
TRBV5-1	TRBD2	TRBJ2-1	14	once	TGCGCCAGCACAGCGGGGGGGCCTTACAATGAGCAGTTCTTC	CASTAGGPYNEQFF
TRBV10-1	TRBD1	TRBJ1-4	14	once	TGCGCCAGCAGTGAGTCGACAGGGGGAGAAAAACTGTTTTTT	CASSESTGGEKLFF
TRBV30	-	TRBJ1-5	17	-	TGTGCCTGGAGTGTAGATCGGGGGCCCGGGGGCAATCAGCCCCAGCATTTT	CAWSVDRGPGGNQPQHF
TRBV3-1/TRBV3-2	-	TRBJ1-2	15	-	TGTGCCAGCAGCCAGTCGGATCCGGGAATATATGGCTACACCTTC	CASSQSDPGIYGYTF
TRBV7-2	-	TRBJ1-6	14	-	TGTGCCAGCAGCTTAAGGGGAAGCAATTCACCCCTCCACTTT	CASSLRGSNSPLHF
TRBV24-1	-	TRBJ2-1	12	-	TGTGCCACCAGTTCGATTTACAATGAGCAGTTCTTC	CATSSIYNEQFF
TRBV27	-	TRBJ1-5	15	-	TGTGCCAGCAGTTTCAGAGGGGCAAGCAATCAGCCCCAGCATTTT	CASSFRGASNQPQHF